The rows below give T cell receptor beta chains drawn from one sample of a study of radiotherapy plus CTLA-4 blockade in lung cancer. Profiling relied on immunoSEQ multiplex PCR, and the TCRdb table lists in-frame clones only, not all of them. The table records 40,000 to 60,000 clones, approximately 78% of them present only once. Sequences were derived from peripheral blood, sampled from a patient treated with radiotherapy plus ipilimumab. The receptors here all came from a human donor with non-small cell lung cancer who had stable disease on radiotherapy plus ipilimumab. CDR3s include the opening cysteine and the closing phenylalanine or tryptophan. The D gene is left open where the match is weak. Size tells how often a clone was seen (once, few, many) or the class of an expanded clone, and some rows leave it out.

clone_size j_call cdr3_length d_call v_call cdr3_aa cdr3_nt
- TRBJ2-1 16 TRBD2 TRBV7-2 CASSLARAGINNEQFF TGTGCCAGCAGCTTAGCGAGAGCGGGGATTAACAATGAGCAGTTCTTC
- TRBJ1-2 13 - TRBV11-2 CASSLRTDYGYTF TGTGCCAGCAGCCTTCGGACAGACTATGGCTACACCTTC
- TRBJ2-3 15 TRBD1 TRBV6-4 CASRLWDSSTDTQYF TGTGCCAGCAGACTCTGGGACAGTAGCACAGATACGCAGTATTTT
- TRBJ2-7 11 - TRBV7-9 CASSRDYEQYF TGTGCCAGCAGCCGGGACTACGAGCAGTACTTC
- TRBJ2-1 15 TRBD2 TRBV27 CASSLFAGGRDEQFF TGTGCCAGCAGTTTATTCGCGGGAGGCAGGGATGAGCAGTTCTTC
- TRBJ2-5 18 TRBD2 TRBV7-8 CASSQLAGGPRNQETQYF TGTGCCAGCAGCCAACTAGCGGGAGGGCCGAGGAACCAAGAGACCCAGTACTTC
once TRBJ2-7 14 - TRBV6-1 CASSERRAANEQYF TGTGCCAGCAGTGAAAGACGCGCAGCGAACGAGCAGTACTTC
- TRBJ1-1 12 - TRBV7-8 CASSLVREGAFF TGTGCCAGCAGCTTAGTTAGGGAGGGGGCTTTCTTT
few TRBJ2-5 16 TRBD1 TRBV7-2 CASSPGSTGEVETQYF TGTGCCAGCAGCCCGGGGTCGACAGGGGAGGTAGAGACCCAGTACTTC
- TRBJ1-2 15 TRBD1 TRBV6-5 CASSYLGTGSYGYTF TGTGCCAGCAGTTACTTGGGGACAGGGAGCTATGGCTACACCTTC
- TRBJ2-7 14 - TRBV7-8 CASSLTTASYEQYF TGTGCCAGCAGCTTGACTACCGCATCCTACGAGCAGTACTTC
- TRBJ2-7 15 TRBD1 TRBV10-3 CAISEPPGTGAEQYF TGTGCCATCAGTGAGCCCCCCGGGACAGGAGCCGAGCAGTACTTC
- TRBJ2-5 15 - TRBV10-1 CASSEASPGTGEQYF TGCGCCAGCAGTGAGGCAAGCCCGGGAACGGGAGAGCAGTACTTC
- TRBJ2-3 16 TRBD1 TRBV15 CATSRLQGASTDTQYF TGTGCCACCAGCAGATTACAGGGGGCCAGCACAGATACGCAGTATTTT
- TRBJ2-3 13 - TRBV25-1 CASSDPQSDTQYF TGTGCCAGCAGTGATCCCCAATCAGATACGCAGTATTTT
- TRBJ2-1 15 TRBD2 TRBV4-3 CASRPGLADYNEQFF TGCGCCAGCAGGCCGGGACTAGCGGACTACAATGAGCAGTTCTTC
few TRBJ2-5 18 - TRBV11-2 CASSLDPGRAGRQETQYF TGTGCCAGCAGCTTAGATCCGGGTAGGGCGGGTAGACAAGAGACCCAGTACTTC
- TRBJ2-7 14 - TRBV7-9 CASSHRDWDYEQYF TGTGCCAGCAGCCACCGGGACTGGGACTACGAGCAGTACTTC
- TRBJ2-1 15 TRBD2 TRBV19 CASSIKSGSGNEQFF TGTGCCAGTAGTATTAAGAGCGGGAGTGGTAATGAGCAGTTCTTC
- TRBJ1-1 13 - TRBV7-2 CASSTNRDTEAFF TGTGCCAGCAGCACAAACAGGGACACTGAAGCTTTCTTT
- TRBJ2-2 14 TRBD2 TRBV7-9 CASSLSGGSGELFF TGTGCCAGCAGCTTATCCGGGGGGTCCGGGGAGCTGTTTTTT
- TRBJ1-2 16 - TRBV7-2 CASSLAQGSSGHGYTF TGTGCCAGCAGCTTAGCGCAGGGGAGTTCAGGACATGGCTACACCTTC
- TRBJ2-7 15 TRBD1 TRBV19 CASSIEGQGAFEQYF TGTGCCAGTAGTATAGAGGGACAGGGGGCGTTCGAGCAGTACTTC
- TRBJ2-7 14 - TRBV6-9 CATVIPSFPREQYF TGTGCCACGGTAATCCCATCCTTCCCGAGGGAGCAGTACTTC